Below, 20 T cell receptor beta chains from the same sample are listed, as sequenced in a study of blood T cell repertoires in COVID-19. Sequencing used immunoSEQ multiplex PCR; TCRdb keeps in-frame clones, though not all of them. Here the sample spans under 100,000 clones, about 87% being singletons. Input material: peripheral blood. These receptors were collected from a human donor in a cohort sampled during active COVID-19.

This sequence joins TRBV15 and TRBJ1-5; a possible D gene is TRBD1 (5 bases). CDR3 size: 17 residues. V lost 5 bases and J lost 5, with 22 bases in between. Germline CDR1 is LNHNV and CDR2 is YYDKDF (reference sequence). The CDR3 here is CATSRTSTGRDHQPQHF. CDR3 DNA sequence: TGTGCCACCAGCCGGACCTCGACCGGCAGGGATCATCAGCCCCAGCATTTT.

The V gene is TRBV7-9, the J gene TRBJ2-7; the match to TRBD1 covers 8 bases. Germline V gene sequence: CDR1 SEHNR, CDR2 FQNEAQ (reference sequence). CDR3 length equals 14 residues. V was clipped by 5 bases and J by 3 bases; unmatched bases: 6. CDR3 residues: CASSPDRANYEQYF. Here the CDR3 DNA reads TGTGCCAGCAGCCCGGACAGGGCCAACTACGAGCAGTACTTC.

The chain links TRBV27 to TRBJ1-2; 7 bases are shared with TRBD1. With V trimmed by 8 bases and J by 2 bases, 8 bases remained unmatched. CDR1 MNHEY and CDR2 SMNVEV come from the germline V gene (reference sequence). The CDR3 spans 14 residues. CDR3 sequence (DNA): TGTGCCAGCGGTGCCCCGGGACAGAACTATGGCTACACCTTC. Residues: CASGAPGQNYGYTF.

The chain uses TRBV28 and TRBJ2-1; possible D gene TRBD1, 6 bases. V gave up 5 bases and J gave up 0 bases, with 14 bases separating them. Germline lookup yields CDR1 MDHEN and CDR2 SYDVKM. The CDR3 consists of 16 residues. The CDR3 here is CASSPFRGSSYNEQFF. The CDR3 DNA is TGTGCCAGCAGTCCGTTCAGGGGTAGCTCCTACAATGAGCAGTTCTTC.

This chain uses TRBV18 with TRBJ1-5; 7 bases fit TRBD1. The CDR3 is made up of 13 amino acids. Germline assignment: CDR1 KGHSH and CDR2 LQKENI. V lost 6 bases, J lost 6 bases, and 5 bases stayed unmatched. The CDR3: CASSDRLGQPQHF. CDR3 DNA: TGTGCCAGCTCGGACAGGCTGGGTCAGCCCCAGCATTTT.

This clone came up once. This chain joins TRBV6-5 and TRBJ2-2, with 7 bases aligning to TRBD2. V dropped 2 bases and J dropped 2; count of bases not matched to a gene: 2. This CDR3 spans 15 amino acids. Germline V CDR1 and CDR2: MNHEY, SVGAGI. As DNA, the CDR3 is TGTGCCAGCAGTTACGGGGGGGTTAACACCGGGGAGCTGTTTTTT. Residues: CASSYGGVNTGELFF.

This clone was observed once. V gene TRBV27 combines with J gene TRBJ2-1, with D maybe TRBD1 (6 bases). This CDR3 has 14 amino acids. V lost 7 bases to trimming and J lost 8 bases, with 18 bases between them. CDR1 is MNHEY, CDR2 SMNVEV, per germline (reference sequence). DNA of the CDR3: TGTGCCAGCAAAGGGGCCGCAGGGGCGGATGAGCAGTTCTTC. Translating gives CASKGAAGADEQFF.

The chain carries TRBV7-2 and TRBJ2-5; perhaps TRBD2 as D (6 bases). V was clipped by 4 bases and J by 5 bases, with 11 bases between them. CDR3 length: 13 residues. The germline gives CDR1 SGHTA, CDR2 FQGNSA. For the CDR3, the DNA is TGTGCCAGCAGCTGGGGGGTCCCGGAGACCCAGTACTTC. Its protein product is CASSWGVPETQYF.

This chain uses TRBV18 with TRBJ1-2, with D possibly being TRBD1 (6 bases). This CDR3 region has 14 residues. Trimming cost V 3 bases and J 4 bases, with 12 bases left between them. Germline V gene data show CDR1 as KGHSH and CDR2 as LQKENI. CDR3 sequence (DNA): TGTGCCAGCTCACCCCCGACAGGCGTCTATGGCTACACCTTC. It translates to CASSPPTGVYGYTF.

The V call is TRBV7-9, the J call TRBJ1-1; the match to TRBD1 covers 7 bases. Trimming removed 3 bases from V and 4 bases from J; junction bases left unmatched: 5. The CDR3 is made up of 14 amino acids. CDR1 is SEHNR, CDR2 FQNEAQ, per germline (reference sequence). CDR3 nucleotides: TGTGCCAGCAGCTTCGGACAGGAGGGCACTGAAGCTTTCTTT. Its translation is CASSFGQEGTEAFF.

This chain links TRBV10-3 with TRBJ2-7; weak D call: TRBD2 (7 bases). Per germline, CDR1 ENHRY and CDR2 SYGVKD. This CDR3 is 15 amino acids long. V was shortened by 2 bases and J by 0 bases, with 11 bases between the two germline ends. The CDR3 here is CAISEMRGPSYEQYF. CDR3 nucleotides: TGTGCCATCAGTGAGATGCGGGGGCCCTCCTACGAGCAGTACTTC.

The chain employs TRBV19 and TRBJ2-7, with TRBD1 matching over 9 bases. There are 15 residues in the CDR3. Trimming took 10 bases from V and 4 from J; bases not matched to a gene: 14. Germline CDR1 LNHDA, CDR2 SQIVND (reference sequence). CDR3 sequence (DNA): TGTGCCACCAAAAACTCCGGGACAGGGAAATACGAGCAGTACTTC. Translating gives CATKNSGTGKYEQYF.

This chain joins TRBV6-5 and TRBJ2-2; tentative D call: TRBD2 (6 bases). The CDR3 is 14 residues long. The germline V gene has CDR1 MNHEY and CDR2 SVGAGI. V dropped 7 bases and J dropped 0 bases, with 9 bases sitting between them. The CDR3 loop reads CASNRGTNTGELFF. CDR3 DNA: TGTGCCAGCAATCGGGGGACGAACACCGGGGAGCTGTTTTTT.

This chain joins TRBV18 and TRBJ2-1, with 7 positions matching TRBD2. Trimming cost V 5 bases and J 2 bases; bases outside gene matches: 9. This CDR3 has 16 residues. The germline gives CDR1 KGHSH, CDR2 LQKENI. The CDR3 nucleotides read TGTGCCAGCTCAGCGGTTAGGCTAGCGGCCTACAATGAGCAGTTCTTC. Its protein is CASSAVRLAAYNEQFF.

This clone was seen many times. This rearrangement joins TRBV28 to TRBJ1-2; 9 nucleotides agree with TRBD1. The CDR3 is 15 amino acids. V dropped 7 bases and J dropped 6; count of bases not matched to a gene: 12. Germline V CDR1 and CDR2: MDHEN, SYDVKM. As DNA, the CDR3 is TGTGCCAGCAACCGTCCGGGACAGGGAAGAAATGGCTACACCTTC. This encodes CASNRPGQGRNGYTF.

V is TRBV4-1 and J is TRBJ1-1, with a weak D call TRBD1 (6 bases). The CDR3 contains 17 residues. Trimming stripped 0 bases from V and 2 bases from J, with 16 bases between. Germline loops: CDR1 MGHRA, CDR2 YSYEKL. The CDR3, as DNA: TGCGCCAGCAGCCAAGAAGGGCGGGGGCGGCTCAACACTGAAGCTTTCTTT. This encodes CASSQEGRGRLNTEAFF.

The chain links TRBV10-2 to TRBJ1-6, with D unclear. Germline values: CDR1 WSHSY, CDR2 SAAADI. Trimming left V 5 bases short and J 4 bases short, with 12 bases between. The CDR3 is 15 amino acids. The CDR3 region is CASSLSLSYNSPLHF. The CDR3 DNA follows: TGCGCCAGCAGTTTAAGCCTTTCTTATAATTCACCCCTCCACTTT.

This chain links TRBV7-6 with TRBJ2-5; D perhaps matches TRBD2 (6 bases). Trimming removed 4 bases from V and 2 bases from J, with 17 bases in between. The CDR3 contains 16 residues. CDR1 and CDR2 (germline): SGHVS, FNYEAQ. In DNA, the CDR3 is TGTGCCAGCAGCTCAAGCCATCCTGGAGGGCAAGAGACCCAGTACTTC. Amino acid sequence: CASSSSHPGGQETQYF.

The rearrangement uses TRBV13 and TRBJ1-5; D is undetermined. The CDR3 sequence is 13 residues long. Germline V gives CDR1 PRHDT, CDR2 FYEKMQ (reference sequence). Trimming pared 2 bases from V and 5 bases from J, leaving 7 bases between. The CDR3 coding sequence is TGTGCCAGCAGCTTAAATCGGGATCAGCCCCAGCATTTT. Protein sequence: CASSLNRDQPQHF.

This chain connects TRBV6-1 to TRBJ2-7; possible D gene TRBD2, 6 bases. From germline, CDR1 is MNHNS and CDR2 SASEGT. The CDR3 spans 17 residues. The V gene lost 2 bases and the J gene lost 3 bases, with 20 bases spanning the gap. CDR3 loop: CASSEPTYGGSSYEQYF. The CDR3 DNA reads TGTGCCAGCAGTGAACCTACCTACGGGGGAAGCAGCTACGAGCAGTACTTC.